This TCR beta chain is from a study of T cells after posttransplantation cyclophosphamide. Study conclusions and caveats: Later post-transplant blood repertoires were often dominated by donor CD8+ memory clones.

Comment on this clone: Antigen specificity is unknown.

Treatment was busulfan-fludarabine conditioning, a marrow graft, and cyclophosphamide on days +3 and +4. Sequencing was performed with immunoSEQ multiplex PCR; in TCRdb, only in-frame clones are kept and a portion is missing. The sample contains some 6,000 clones, about four fifths of which appear only once. V lost 7 bases and J lost 2, with 13 bases in between. This CDR3 region has 13 residues. Germline V lookup: CDR1 SQVTM, CDR2 ANQGSEA. This rearrangement joins TRBV29-1 to TRBJ2-3, with D tentatively TRBD1 (6 bases). The material was CD4+ T cells sorted from blood, obtained around 370 days after allogeneic stem cell transplant with posttransplant cyclophosphamide. The receptor's source is a male patient aged 45-59 years who received an allogeneic stem cell transplant from a related donor and was CMV-positive. Some T cells here may be from the graft donor. The CDR3 loop is CSAKGQFTDTQYF. CDR3 nucleotides: TGCAGCGCCAAGGGACAATTCACAGATACGCAGTATTTT.